These 17 T cell receptor beta chains originate from one sample sequenced in a study of chemoradiotherapy in HPV16-positive cancers. Repertoires were generated with immunoSEQ multiplex PCR, while TCRdb's copy carries only in-frame clones and drops some. The table shows over 10,000 clones, with about 91% occurring only once. The input for sequencing was blood, taken from a patient who underwent chemoradiotherapy. Receptors originate from a human donor with HPV-associated anogenital cancer.

The DNA for the CDR3 is TGTGCCACCGAGGGACAGGGGAGCTCACCCCTCCACTTT. Translated: CATEGQGSSPLHF. The chain carries TRBV7-9 and TRBJ1-6, with 10 positions matching TRBD1. With V trimmed by 10 bases and J by 10 bases, 7 bases remained unmatched. From germline, CDR1 is SEHNR and CDR2 FQNEAQ (reference sequence). The CDR3 spans 13 residues.

J is TRBJ2-1 and V is TRBV7-2; 8 bases match TRBD2. This CDR3 comprises 13 residues. CDR1 is SGHTA, CDR2 FQGNSA, per germline. The V gene end was trimmed by 3 bases and the J gene end by 10 bases; junction bases not matched to a gene: 5. The CDR3 bases are TGTGCCAGCAGCTTCGGACTAGCAGGCGAGCAGTTCTTC. Encoded protein: CASSFGLAGEQFF.

The J gene is TRBJ2-5, the V gene TRBV7-9; D is possibly TRBD1 (6 bases). This CDR3 spans 12 amino acids. Trimming took off 1 base at V and 12 bases at J, with 12 bases between the two ends. The germline CDR1 and CDR2 sequences are SEHNR and FQNEAQ (reference sequence). Written as DNA, the CDR3 is TGTGCCAGCAGCTTAGAAGGACAGCCGGAGTACTTC. Its protein product is CASSLEGQPEYF.

The V call is TRBV2, the J call TRBJ2-2; D unclear. Germline V gene sequence: CDR1 SNHLY, CDR2 FYNNEI. With 2 bases removed from V and 4 bases from J, the gap between germline ends came to 11 bases. This CDR3 is 15 amino acids long. The CDR3 protein is CASSETTEPTGELFF. In nucleotides, the CDR3 is TGTGCCAGCAGTGAAACTACAGAACCCACCGGGGAGCTGTTTTTT.

V is TRBV9 and J is TRBJ1-2; a weak D match, TRBD1 (5 bases). This CDR3 has 13 amino acids. From germline, CDR1 is SGDLS and CDR2 YYNGEE. With 0 bases removed from V and 8 bases from J, the gap between germline ends came to 11 bases. In DNA form, the CDR3 reads TGTGCCAGCAGCGTAGAGGGGTTAGGGGGCTACACCTTC. This gives the protein CASSVEGLGGYTF.

This clone ranks as medium-sized. V usage is TRBV15 and J usage is TRBJ2-3; TRBD2 aligns across 8 bases. Germline CDR1 and CDR2: LNHNV and YYDKDF (reference sequence). CDR3 length: 16 amino acids. V lost 0 bases to trimming and J lost 4 bases; unmatched junction nucleotides: 6. The CDR3 loop is CATSRDAASGSDTQYF. DNA of the CDR3: TGTGCCACCAGCAGAGATGCGGCTAGCGGGTCAGATACGCAGTATTTT.

The rearrangement links TRBV6-1 to TRBJ2-1; 10 bases agree with TRBD1. With V trimmed by 2 bases and J by 8 bases, 6 bases remained unmatched. This CDR3 is built from 15 residues. Germline CDR1 reads MNHNS; CDR2 reads SASEGT. Here the CDR3 DNA reads TGTGCCAGCAGTGAACACTGGACAGGGGGGGATGAGCAGTTCTTC. It specifies CASSEHWTGGDEQFF.

The chain is built from TRBV5-1 and TRBJ1-1; 9 nucleotides line up with TRBD1. With 4 bases clipped from V and 6 bases from J, the junction kept 13 bases outside the gene matches. The CDR3 runs to 16 residues. Per the germline V gene, CDR1 is SGHRS and CDR2 is YFSETQ. The CDR3 bases are TGCGCCAGCAGCATGAATCCCGGGACAGGGTTTGCTGAAGCTTTCTTT. It specifies CASSMNPGTGFAEAFF. Based on the CDR3 plus reference TRBV5-1 and TRBJ1-1, the full variable domain is KAGVTQTPRYLIKTRGQQVTLSCSPISGHRSVSWYQQTPGQGLQFLFEYFSETQRNKGNFPGRFSGRQFSNSRSEMNVSTLELGDSALYLCASSMNPGTGFAEAFFGQGTRLTVV.

This clone came up once. The chain recombines TRBV7-2 with TRBJ2-1, with D uncertain. The CDR3 totals 15 residues. Trimming stripped 4 bases from V and 4 bases from J, with 14 bases between. The germline V gene has CDR1 SGHTA and CDR2 FQGNSA. The CDR3 is CASSSSFSFYNEQFF. In DNA, the CDR3 is TGTGCCAGCAGCTCCAGTTTTAGCTTTTACAATGAGCAGTTCTTC.

This chain links TRBV15 with TRBJ2-2; 11 nucleotides align to TRBD1. V gave up 4 bases and J gave up 3 bases; unmatched junction bases: 1. The CDR3 has 15 residues. CDR1 is LNHNV and CDR2 is YYDKDF in the germline V gene (reference sequence). The CDR3 DNA sequence: TGTGCCACCAGCACGGGACAGGGGGACACCGGGGAGCTGTTTTTT. It translates to CATSTGQGDTGELFF.

CDR3 protein: CASRLGQRGNQPQHF. CDR3 DNA sequence: TGTGCCAGCAGGTTGGGTCAAAGGGGCAATCAGCCCCAGCATTTT. This chain links TRBV2 with TRBJ1-5; D is unresolved. The V gene lost 6 bases and the J gene lost 2 bases, with 14 bases spanning the gap. The V gene's germline CDR1 is SNHLY and CDR2 FYNNEI. The CDR3 totals 15 residues.

The rearrangement joins TRBV6-5 to TRBJ2-5; 7 bases are a match to TRBD2. The ends lost 5 bases at V and 5 bases at J; junction bases unmatched: 11. The CDR3 runs 15 residues. Germline V gives CDR1 MNHEY, CDR2 SVGAGI. The CDR3 bases are TGTGCCAGCAGTGCGATCGGGGGGAGCGGGGAGACCCAGTACTTC. Its protein is CASSAIGGSGETQYF.

V and J are TRBV15 and TRBJ1-5; no clear D gene. CDR1 LNHNV and CDR2 YYDKDF come from the germline V gene (reference sequence). The V and J ends lost 0 bases and 5 bases respectively, with 11 bases between them. The CDR3 extends over 15 amino acids. In nucleotides, the CDR3 is TGTGCCACCAGCAGAGATCTTCGGAGAGATCAGCCCCAGCATTTT. Its translation: CATSRDLRRDQPQHF.

This chain connects TRBV27 to TRBJ2-7, with TRBD2 matching 11 bases. The CDR3 totals 16 residues. Germline lookup yields CDR1 MNHEY and CDR2 SMNVEV (reference sequence). The junction had 15 bases not matched to a gene; V was cut back by 5 bases and J by 9 bases. CDR3 residues: CASSPASLAGGLGQYF. The CDR3 region has the DNA TGTGCCAGCAGTCCCGCCAGTCTAGCGGGAGGATTGGGGCAGTACTTC.

The chain recombines TRBV5-1 with TRBJ1-1; D is perhaps TRBD1 (5 bases). CDR1 is SGHRS and CDR2 is YFSETQ in the germline V gene. V lost 4 bases and J 4 bases, leaving 17 bases between the germline ends. The CDR3 is made up of 15 amino acids. CDR3 loop: CASSPRDNGGTEAFF. The DNA of the CDR3 is TGCGCCAGCAGCCCTCGAGACAATGGGGGCACTGAAGCTTTCTTT.

CDR3 residues: CAWKPGGRSAYEQYF. The CDR3 DNA reads TGTGCCTGGAAACCCGGGGGTAGATCCGCCTACGAGCAGTACTTC. J is TRBJ2-7 and V is TRBV30, with TRBD2 as a possible D gene (6 bases). The CDR3 extends over 15 amino acids. Germline V gives CDR1 GTSNPN, CDR2 SVGIG (reference sequence). V lost 4 bases, J lost 2 bases, and 18 bases lay in between. Drawing the rest from reference TRBV30 and TRBJ2-7, the complete variable domain is SQTIHQWPATLVQPVGSPLSLECTVEGTSNPNLYWYRQAAGRGLQLLFYSVGIGQISSEVPQNLSASRPQDRQFILSSKKLLLSDSGFYLCAWKPGGRSAYEQYFGPGTRLTVT.

The chain is built from TRBV7-3 and TRBJ2-3, with 9 positions matching TRBD1. The J segment lost 4 bases and the V segment lost 5 bases, leaving 7 bases of the junction unmatched. This CDR3 has 15 residues. Germline-derived CDR1 and CDR2 are SGHTA and FQGTGA. The CDR3 DNA reads as TGTGCCAGCAGCCGGAACAGGGGGCAGGCAGATACGCAGTATTTT. Protein: CASSRNRGQADTQYF.